What follows are 26 T cell receptor beta chains derived from one specimen sequenced in a study of blood T cell repertoires in COVID-19. Some clones are missing from TCRdb's copy, which holds only in-frame ones; the method was immunoSEQ multiplex PCR. The sample lists approximately 170,000 clones; approximately 86% were seen once. The specimen was peripheral blood. All receptors come from a man aged 50 to 60 with active or convalescent COVID-19.

The chain couples TRBV5-6 to TRBJ1-5, with 8 bases lining up with TRBD1. The junction had 10 bases not matched to a gene; V was cut back by 4 bases and J by 1 base. Germline V lookup: CDR1 SGHDT, CDR2 YYEEEE. This CDR3 has 17 amino acids. The CDR3 protein is CASSGPGQVRSNQPQHF. The CDR3 DNA follows: TGTGCCAGCAGCGGACCGGGACAGGTGAGGAGCAATCAGCCCCAGCATTTT.

The V gene is TRBV28, the J gene TRBJ2-6, with 9 bases lining up with TRBD1. From germline, CDR1 is MDHEN and CDR2 SYDVKM. The CDR3 contains 17 residues. V lost 4 bases and J lost 4; bases outside the gene matches: 8. The CDR3 DNA follows: TGTGCCAGCAGTTCCCCCGGGACAGGGCCCGGGGCCAACGTCCTGACTTTC. Translated, it gives CASSSPGTGPGANVLTF.

The chain is built from TRBV3-1 (or the pseudogene TRBV3-2) and TRBJ2-3; D is possibly TRBD2 (6 bases). V gave up 1 base and J gave up 4 bases, with 6 bases separating them. Per germline, CDR1 LGHDT and CDR2 YNNKEL (reference sequence). The CDR3 covers 13 residues. The CDR3 DNA is TGTGCCAGCAGCCAAGCGGGGGCAGATACGCAGTATTTT. It codes for CASSQAGADTQYF.

This chain uses TRBV12-5 with TRBJ2-1, with TRBD2 matching over 9 bases. V shed 2 bases and J 8 bases; nucleotides not matched to a gene: 10. In germline, CDR1 is LGHNT, CDR2 FRNRAP. The CDR3 covers 16 residues. The CDR3: CASGLKKGLAIDEQFF. CDR3 nucleotides: TGTGCTAGTGGTTTGAAAAAGGGACTAGCTATCGATGAGCAGTTCTTC.

V and J are TRBV20-1 and TRBJ1-4, with D possibly being TRBD1 (6 bases). V was cut by 3 bases and J by 5 bases, with 10 bases left in between. From germline, CDR1 is DFQATT and CDR2 SNEGSKA (reference sequence). CDR3 length: 13 residues. CDR3 in DNA: TGCAGTGCTAGTAGACAGGAAAATGAAAAACTGTTTTTT. Protein: CSASRQENEKLFF.

The chain is built from TRBV5-1 and TRBJ2-3; D gene ambiguous. The CDR3 consists of 13 residues. CDR1 and CDR2 from the germline V gene are SGHRS and YFSETQ. V gave up 4 bases and J gave up 1 base, with 7 bases separating them. The CDR3 DNA sequence: TGCGCCAGCAGCAACCAGGGCACAGATACGCAGTATTTT. It yields the protein CASSNQGTDTQYF.

V usage is TRBV2 and J usage is TRBJ1-1, with 7 bases that match TRBD1. The CDR3 has 11 amino acids. Germline assignment: CDR1 SNHLY and CDR2 FYNNEI. The junction had 4 bases not matched to a gene; V was cut back by 4 bases and J by 11 bases. The CDR3 sequence is CASSVTGWAFF. CDR3 DNA: TGTGCCAGCAGTGTGACAGGGTGGGCTTTCTTT.

The chain joins TRBV18 to TRBJ1-3, with a weak D call TRBD1 (6 bases). CDR1 and CDR2 (germline): KGHSH, LQKENI. The CDR3 loop spans 15 amino acids. Between the trimmed V and J ends, which lost 6 bases and 2 bases, there was a span of 14 bases. CDR3 DNA sequence: TGTGCCAGCTCGCGGTCAACAGGGCCTGGAAACACCATATATTTT. The encoded protein is CASSRSTGPGNTIYF.

This rearrangement joins TRBV6-5 to TRBJ1-5; the D gene is possibly TRBD1 (6 bases). V dropped 6 bases and J dropped 7 bases, with 19 bases sitting between them. The germline CDR1 and CDR2 sequences are MNHEY and SVGAGI. CDR3 size: 15 residues. The CDR3 loop is CASSRVQGGGQPQHF. DNA for the CDR3: TGTGCCAGCAGCAGAGTACAGGGTGGAGGACAGCCCCAGCATTTT.

In this sample, this clone turned up once. This chain links TRBV7-2 with TRBJ2-1; TRBD1 matches 9 bases. Germline CDR1 reads SGHTA; CDR2 reads FQGNSA. This CDR3 has 17 amino acids. With V trimmed by 4 bases and J by 5 bases, 12 bases remained unmatched. CDR3 loop: CASSSPQGQGVHNEQFF. In DNA, the CDR3 is TGTGCCAGCAGCTCACCTCAGGGACAGGGTGTCCACAATGAGCAGTTCTTC.

V is TRBV19 and J is TRBJ1-6; D remains ambiguous. The CDR3 extends over 16 amino acids. From germline, CDR1 is LNHDA and CDR2 SQIVND (reference sequence). The ends were cut back, 6 bases at V and 0 bases at J, with 12 bases in the middle. CDR3 amino acids: CASSPRSSSYNSPLHF. CDR3 DNA sequence: TGTGCCAGTAGCCCCAGGTCGAGCTCCTATAATTCACCCCTCCACTTT.

The chain uses TRBV7-9 and TRBJ2-1, with 13 nucleotides matching TRBD2. Germline assignment: CDR1 SEHNR and CDR2 FQNEAQ (reference sequence). Germline trimming cut 5 bases from V and 5 bases from J; bases unmatched to any gene: 3. The CDR3 is 15 residues long. DNA for the CDR3: TGTGCCAGCAGCCACGGACTAGCGGGAGACAATGAGCAGTTCTTC. Amino acid sequence: CASSHGLAGDNEQFF.

The rearrangement joins TRBV12-3 or TRBV12-4 to TRBJ2-7; a weak D match, TRBD1 (6 bases). V was shortened by 6 bases and J by 4 bases, with 10 bases between the two germline ends. This CDR3 is built from 12 residues. CDR3 sequence (DNA): TGTGCCAGCAGCAGGGGATTATACGAGCAGTACTTC. It yields the protein CASSRGLYEQYF.

This chain uses TRBV3-1 (or the pseudogene TRBV3-2) with TRBJ1-2, with 7 bases matching TRBD1. The V and J ends lost 6 bases and 4 bases, in that order; junction bases with no gene match: 8. Looked up from germline, CDR1 is LGHDT and CDR2 is YNNKEL (reference sequence). CDR3 length: 14 amino acids. CDR3 coding DNA: TGTGCCAGCAGACCGACAGGGATAGGCTATGGCTACACCTTC. Amino acids: CASRPTGIGYGYTF.

This clone has just a few counts. The V call is TRBV5-4, the J call TRBJ2-2, with a possible D match to TRBD2 (6 bases). The germline V gene encodes CDR1 SGHNT and CDR2 YYREEE (reference sequence). The CDR3 has 15 amino acids. The ends were cut back, 3 bases at V and 2 bases at J, with 11 bases in the middle. The DNA of the CDR3 is TGTGCCAGCAGCTCTGGACTATTAAACACCGGGGAGCTGTTTTTT. Translation: CASSSGLLNTGELFF.

Details on this clone: Mismatch with germline at one junction end may stem from a read error. The V call is TRBV24-1, the J call TRBJ2-7; perhaps TRBD2 as D (6 bases). This CDR3 has 15 amino acids. Germline CDR1 reads KGHDR; CDR2 reads SFDVKD. CDR3: CATSDLSRDSHEQYF. The CDR3, as DNA: TGTGCCACCAGTGATCTCTCTCGGGACTCCCACGAGCAGTACTTC.

The rearrangement links TRBV28 to TRBJ1-4, with D unresolved. Germline CDR1 reads MDHEN; CDR2 reads SYDVKM. V lost 10 bases, J lost 4 bases, and 10 bases lay in between. The CDR3 is 12 amino acids. The CDR3 coding sequence is TGTGCCATCCAGAAAGATAATGAAAAACTGTTTTTT. It encodes CAIQKDNEKLFF.

V gene TRBV18 combines with J gene TRBJ1-1, with 7 bases lining up with TRBD1. The V gene's germline CDR1 is KGHSH and CDR2 LQKENI. CDR3 length: 13 amino acids. V lost 3 bases to trimming and J lost 4 bases; unmatched junction nucleotides: 2. In nucleotides, the CDR3 is TGTGCCAGCTCACCGACAGGGAGCACTGAAGCTTTCTTT. Amino acid sequence: CASSPTGSTEAFF.

The V call is TRBV28, the J call TRBJ2-7, with 15 positions matching TRBD2. The ends lost 2 bases at V and 3 bases at J; junction bases unmatched: 14. The CDR3 contains 20 residues. Germline V gives CDR1 MDHEN, CDR2 SYDVKM. The chain's CDR3 is CASSLLLSGLAGGEDYEQYF. In DNA, the CDR3 is TGTGCCAGCAGTTTACTCCTTTCCGGACTAGCGGGGGGGGAGGACTACGAGCAGTACTTC. The full variable domain, rest sourced from reference TRBV28 and TRBJ2-7, is DVKVTQSSRYLVKRTGEKVFLECVQDMDHENMFWYRQDPGLGLRLIYFSYDVKMKEKGDIPEGYSVSREKKERFSLILESASTNQTSMYLCASSLLLSGLAGGEDYEQYFGPGTRLTVT.

The genes are TRBV6-5 and TRBJ2-7; D is possibly TRBD2 (5 bases). This CDR3 is built from 15 residues. Trimming shortened V by 8 bases and J by 0 bases, and 17 bases separated the two germline ends. Germline CDR1 and CDR2: MNHEY and SVGAGI. The CDR3, as DNA: TGTGCCAGCTCCCCTCTCGGGGAGAGCTCCTACGAGCAGTACTTC. As protein: CASSPLGESSYEQYF.

This clone was observed a single time. The chain is built from TRBV7-9 and TRBJ2-1; 9 positions match TRBD1. Losses at the gene ends were 7 bases for V and 8 bases for J; bases not matched to a gene: 9. Germline V gives CDR1 SEHNR, CDR2 FQNEAQ (reference sequence). The CDR3 loop spans 14 amino acids. CDR3 region: CASTPQGALDEQFF. In DNA, the CDR3 is TGTGCCAGCACCCCACAGGGGGCGCTTGATGAGCAGTTCTTC.

The rearrangement uses TRBV12-5 and TRBJ1-2; D uncertain. Germline V gene lookup returns CDR1 LGHNT and CDR2 FRNRAP. The CDR3 sequence is 13 residues long. V shed 3 bases and J shed 6 bases, with 11 bases lying between them. The CDR3 DNA sequence: TGTGCTAGTGGTTTAAGCGTGAAGGATGGCTACACCTTC. Its translation is CASGLSVKDGYTF.

Worth noting for this clone: The sample has other DNA sequences that encode this CDR3 too. The chain combines TRBV4-2 with TRBJ2-7; the match to TRBD2 covers 7 bases. The J segment lost 0 bases and the V segment lost 0 bases, leaving 2 bases of the junction unmatched. Germline assignment: CDR1 LGHNA and CDR2 YNFKEQ. The CDR3 has 15 residues. The chain's CDR3 is CASSQDGGGSYEQYF. As DNA, the CDR3 is TGTGCCAGCAGCCAAGATGGCGGGGGCTCCTACGAGCAGTACTTC.

The chain couples TRBV7-9 to TRBJ2-1, with D possibly matching TRBD2 (5 bases). Germline CDR1 reads SEHNR; CDR2 reads FQNEAQ (reference sequence). Deletions cut 1 base from V and 9 bases from J, with 13 bases between. The CDR3 length is 14 residues. The CDR3 region is CASSLEGPGFEQFF. The CDR3 DNA follows: TGTGCCAGCAGCTTAGAGGGCCCGGGGTTTGAGCAGTTCTTC.

This chain joins TRBV5-1 and TRBJ1-1, with TRBD1 matching 9 bases. This CDR3 is built from 14 residues. Germline assignment: CDR1 SGHRS and CDR2 YFSETQ. The V and J ends lost 7 bases and 5 bases, in that order; junction bases with no gene match: 9. The CDR3 bases are TGCGCCAGCGAGCCACAGGGGGCAGGGACTGAAGCTTTCTTT. Translating gives CASEPQGAGTEAFF. Based on the CDR3 plus reference TRBV5-1 and TRBJ1-1, the full variable domain is KAGVTQTPRYLIKTRGQQVTLSCSPISGHRSVSWYQQTPGQGLQFLFEYFSETQRNKGNFPGRFSGRQFSNSRSEMNVSTLELGDSALYLCASEPQGAGTEAFFGQGTRLTVV.

The chain recombines TRBV3-1 (or the pseudogene TRBV3-2) with TRBJ1-1; a possible D gene is TRBD1 (5 bases). This CDR3 spans 15 amino acids. Germline lookup yields CDR1 LGHDT and CDR2 YNNKEL (reference sequence). V was trimmed by 0 bases and J by 1 base, leaving 9 bases between them. The CDR3 reads CASSQDWQGNTEAFF. The CDR3 region has the DNA TGTGCCAGCAGCCAAGATTGGCAGGGGAACACTGAAGCTTTCTTT.